The 12 T cell receptor beta chains presented below share a single source sample, sequenced in a study of CD8+CD57+ T cells in acquired aplastic anemia (dated by TCRdb to 2016 to 2019). Patients chosen for sequencing had shown expansion of CD8+CD57+ cells by flow cytometry. Data came from an Illumina HiSeq 2000. TCR beta VDJ combination and CDR3 sequence profiling used genomic DNA as the template. TCRdb took the public reads, trimmed them with fastp at Q25, ran MiXCR for clone calling and kept in-frame beta chains. Every CDR3 protein is listed once, alongside the most common genes and DNA of its rows. The sample has fewer than 200,000 distinct CDR3 sequences on record, 71% of them singletons. The ten most abundant clones make up roughly half of the sample. The specimen was sorted CD4+, CD8+, or CD8+CD57+ T cells (not recorded which) from PBMCs. The receptors here all came from a human donor with aplastic anemia.

The chain employs TRBV19 and TRBJ2-3; tentatively, D is TRBD1 (6 bases). The CDR3 length is 16 residues. Germline V CDR1 and CDR2: LNHDA, SQIVND (reference sequence). Trimming removed 5 bases at V and 4 bases at J, with 19 bases between. In nucleotides, the CDR3 is TGTGCCAGTAGTGAGGCCGGGACATGGATGGCAGATACGCAGTATTTT. Its translation: CASSEAGTWMADTQYF. Full variable domain (rest looked up from reference TRBV19 and TRBJ2-3): DGGITQSPKYLFRKEGQNVTLSCEQNLNHDAMYWYRQDPGQGLRLIYYSQIVNDFQKGDIAEGYSVSREKKESFPLTVTSAQKNPTAFYLCASSEAGTWMADTQYFGPGTRLTVL.

The chain combines TRBV6-4 with TRBJ2-1; 10 bases agree with TRBD2. Germline-derived CDR1 and CDR2 are MRHNA and SNTAGT. CDR3 length: 13 residues. J lost 14 bases, V lost 3 bases, and 7 bases had no gene match. The CDR3 region has the DNA TGTGCCAGCAGTGAGAGGGCCGGGACTAGCGAGTTCTTC. Its protein product is CASSERAGTSEFF.

This CDR3 is CSARVKDYGYTF. The CDR3 bases are TGCAGTGCTAGAGTTAAGGACTATGGCTACACCTTC. This chain joins TRBV20-1 and TRBJ1-2, with D hard to call. The germline gives CDR1 DFQATT, CDR2 SNEGSKA (reference sequence). The CDR3 runs 12 residues. Trimming removed 1 base at V and 3 bases at J, with 6 bases between.

The V gene is TRBV6-4, the J gene TRBJ2-1, with 11 positions matching TRBD2. The germline V gene encodes CDR1 MRHNA and CDR2 SNTAGT. J was trimmed by 6 bases and V by 2 bases; bases with no gene match: 0. This CDR3 region has 14 residues. The CDR3 sequence is CASSDLAGGNEQFF. Here the CDR3 DNA reads TGTGCCAGCAGTGACCTAGCGGGGGGCAATGAGCAGTTCTTC.

The chain recombines TRBV14 with TRBJ1-1; TRBD1 matches at 7 bases. This CDR3 is 14 amino acids long. The ends lost 2 bases at V and 1 base at J; junction bases unmatched: 1. Germline V gives CDR1 SGHDN, CDR2 FVKESK. CDR3 bases: TGTGCCAGCAGCCAATGGACAGGGAACACTGAAGCTTTCTTT. Its translation is CASSQWTGNTEAFF.

To note about this clonotype: This CDR3 fails to terminate in the conserved phenylalanine or tryptophan, so it likely reflects a read error. V usage is TRBV10-3 and J usage is TRBJ2-5; 11 bases line up with TRBD2. CDR3 length: 14 residues. Germline V gives CDR1 ENHRY, CDR2 SYGVKD. V trimming: 8 bases; J trimming: 5 bases; junction bases outside the gene matches: 7. The CDR3, as DNA: TGTGCCATCGGCCGACTAGCGGGACAGGAGACCCAGTACTCC. Its protein product is CAIGRLAGQETQYS.

This clonotype was found a few times. J is TRBJ2-5 and V is TRBV15; 7 bases are a match to TRBD2. This CDR3 region has 14 residues. Per germline, CDR1 LNHNV and CDR2 YYDKDF (reference sequence). The V and J ends lost 0 bases and 5 bases, in that order; junction bases with no gene match: 3. The CDR3 DNA reads as TGTGCCACCAGCAGAGATCCACTAGCGGAGACCCAGTACTTC. Translating gives CATSRDPLAETQYF.

This clonotype was seen just once. V gene TRBV7-9 combines with J gene TRBJ1-1; no clear D gene. The CDR3 has 13 residues. The V gene lost 3 bases and the J gene lost 1 base, with 6 bases spanning the gap. CDR1 and CDR2 from the germline V gene are SEHNR and FQNEAQ (reference sequence). CDR3 in amino acids: CASSLFGNTEAFF. The CDR3 DNA is TGTGCCAGCAGCTTGTTTGGGAACACTGAAGCTTTCTTT.

The rearrangement uses TRBV29-1 and TRBJ2-5; 7 positions match TRBD2. The CDR3 is 12 residues long. The V and J ends lost 5 bases and 4 bases, in that order; junction bases with no gene match: 4. Germline loops: CDR1 SQVTM, CDR2 ANQGSEA. Written as DNA, the CDR3 is TGCAGCGTTTGGGGGAGGGCAGAGACCCAGTACTTC. It is translated as CSVWGRAETQYF.

V usage is TRBV2 and J usage is TRBJ1-5; a possible D gene is TRBD1 (5 bases). Per the germline V gene, CDR1 is SNHLY and CDR2 is FYNNEI. CDR3 length: 16 amino acids. V lost 5 bases to trimming and J lost 4 bases, with 18 bases between them. The CDR3 here is CASSSTVRDPNQPQHF. The CDR3 bases are TGTGCCAGCAGTTCAACCGTCAGGGACCCGAATCAGCCCCAGCATTTT.

The chain joins TRBV5-5 to TRBJ1-2, with 7 nucleotides matching TRBD1. The germline V gene encodes CDR1 SGHKS and CDR2 YYEKEE (reference sequence). V trimming: 3 bases; J trimming: 3 bases; junction bases outside the gene matches: 11. This CDR3 has 16 residues. Here the CDR3 reads CASSSYISGTDYGYTF. In DNA, the CDR3 is TGTGCCAGCAGCTCGTATATTTCCGGGACAGACTATGGCTACACCTTC.

J is TRBJ2-7 and V is TRBV25-1, with a tentative D call TRBD2 (5 bases). Germline V gives CDR1 MGHDK, CDR2 SYGVNS. This CDR3 region has 13 residues. Trimming cost V 9 bases and J 6 bases, with 18 bases left between them. CDR3: CASTGQVGGEQYF. CDR3 nucleotides: TGTGCCAGTACTGGGCAAGTTGGAGGCGAGCAGTACTTC.